This TCR beta chain was recovered during a study of blood T cell repertoires in COVID-19. Study-level information: Collection of acute and convalescent COVID-19 samples took place in the United States, Italy and Spain. PBMCs, B-cell-depleted T cells, or T cells provided the cDNA or gDNA that made up the material.

This CDR3 is 13 amino acids long. The germline CDR1 and CDR2 sequences are SEHNR and FQNEAQ (reference sequence). After removal of 3 bases from V and 5 bases from J, the junction contained 3 bases not matched to a gene. Source study methods: Amplification of reference gene primers was used by the study to estimate nucleated cell counts. Repertoires were generated with immunoSEQ multiplex PCR, while TCRdb's copy carries only in-frame clones and drops some. From that table come the V and J calls and clone size; the DNA was used to work out D and trimming. The profile shows about 100,000 clones, approximately 88% of them singletons.

The sequence derives from a woman aged 55-70 years with acute or convalescent COVID-19. This sequence joins TRBV7-9 and TRBJ2-7; 8 nucleotides line up with TRBD1. Sequencing was done on a sample of peripheral blood. The CDR3 protein is CASSLDREDEQYF. The CDR3 region has the DNA TGTGCCAGCAGCTTGGACAGGGAAGACGAGCAGTACTTC.